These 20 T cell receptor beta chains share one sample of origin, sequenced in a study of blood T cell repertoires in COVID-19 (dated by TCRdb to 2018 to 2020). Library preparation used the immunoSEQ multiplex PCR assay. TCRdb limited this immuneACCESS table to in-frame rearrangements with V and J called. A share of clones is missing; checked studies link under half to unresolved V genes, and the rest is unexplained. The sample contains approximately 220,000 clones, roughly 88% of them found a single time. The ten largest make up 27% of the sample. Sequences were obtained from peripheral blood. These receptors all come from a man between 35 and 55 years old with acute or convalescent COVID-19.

CDR3 sequence reads: CASSLPDNTDTQYF. CDR3 DNA: TGTGCCAGCAGCCTCCCCGACAACACAGATACGCAGTATTTT. The chain is built from TRBV7-2 and TRBJ2-3, with unresolved D. Trimming cost V 5 bases and J 2 bases, with 11 bases left between them. Looked up from germline, CDR1 is SGHTA and CDR2 is FQGNSA. The CDR3 totals 14 residues.

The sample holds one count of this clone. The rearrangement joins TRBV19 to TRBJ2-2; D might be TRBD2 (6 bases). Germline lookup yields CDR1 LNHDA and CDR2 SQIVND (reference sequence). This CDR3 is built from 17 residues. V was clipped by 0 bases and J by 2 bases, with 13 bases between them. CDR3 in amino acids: CASSIDTGLLNTGELFF. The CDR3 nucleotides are TGTGCCAGTAGTATAGATACCGGACTACTCAACACCGGGGAGCTGTTTTTT.

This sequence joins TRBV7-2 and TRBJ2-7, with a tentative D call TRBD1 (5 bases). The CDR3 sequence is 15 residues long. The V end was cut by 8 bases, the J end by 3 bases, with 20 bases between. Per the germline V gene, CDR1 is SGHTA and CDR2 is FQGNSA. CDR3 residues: CASGNEVGRGYEQYF. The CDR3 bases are TGTGCCAGCGGGAACGAGGTGGGAAGGGGCTACGAGCAGTACTTC.

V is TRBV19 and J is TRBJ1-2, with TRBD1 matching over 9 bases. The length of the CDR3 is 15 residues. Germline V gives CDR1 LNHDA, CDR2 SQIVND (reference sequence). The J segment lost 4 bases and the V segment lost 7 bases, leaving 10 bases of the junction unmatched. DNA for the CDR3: TGTGCCAGTAAATCCGAGGACAGGGGAGCCTATGGCTACACCTTC. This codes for CASKSEDRGAYGYTF.

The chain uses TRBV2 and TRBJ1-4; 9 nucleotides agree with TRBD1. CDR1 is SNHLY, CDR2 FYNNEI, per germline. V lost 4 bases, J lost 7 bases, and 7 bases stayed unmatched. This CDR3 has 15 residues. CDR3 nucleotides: TGTGCCAGCAGTGTGGACAGGGGCGAAAGTGAAAAACTGTTTTTT. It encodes CASSVDRGESEKLFF. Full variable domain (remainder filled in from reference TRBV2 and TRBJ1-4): EPEVTQTPSHQVTQMGQEVILRCVPISNHLYFYWYRQILGQKVEFLVSFYNNEISEKSEIFDDQFSVERPDGSNFTLKIRSTKLEDSAMYFCASSVDRGESEKLFFGSGTQLSVL.

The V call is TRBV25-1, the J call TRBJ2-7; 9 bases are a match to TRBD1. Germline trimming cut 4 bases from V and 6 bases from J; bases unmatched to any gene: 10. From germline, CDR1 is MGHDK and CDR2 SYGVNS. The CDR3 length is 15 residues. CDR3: CASSAPGQGFGEQYF. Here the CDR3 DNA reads TGTGCCAGCAGTGCCCCGGGACAGGGCTTTGGCGAGCAGTACTTC.

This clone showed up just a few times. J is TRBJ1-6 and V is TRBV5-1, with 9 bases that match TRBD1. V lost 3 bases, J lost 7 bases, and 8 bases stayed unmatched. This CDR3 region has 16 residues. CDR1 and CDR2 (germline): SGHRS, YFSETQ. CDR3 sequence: CASSWRSGTGNSPLHF. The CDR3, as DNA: TGCGCCAGCAGCTGGAGGTCGGGGACAGGGAATTCACCCCTCCACTTT.

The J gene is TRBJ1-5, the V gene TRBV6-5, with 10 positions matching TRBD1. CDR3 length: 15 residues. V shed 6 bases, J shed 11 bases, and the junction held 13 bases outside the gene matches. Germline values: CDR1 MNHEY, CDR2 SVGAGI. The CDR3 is CASRETGGRPGAQHF. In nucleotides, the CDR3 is TGTGCCAGCAGAGAGACAGGGGGCAGGCCCGGGGCCCAGCATTTT.

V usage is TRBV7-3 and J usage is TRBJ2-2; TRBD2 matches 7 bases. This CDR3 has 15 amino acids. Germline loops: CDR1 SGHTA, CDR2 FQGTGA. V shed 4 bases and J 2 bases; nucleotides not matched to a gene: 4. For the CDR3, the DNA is TGTGCCAGCAGCTGGAGCGGGGATAACACCGGGGAGCTGTTTTTT. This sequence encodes CASSWSGDNTGELFF. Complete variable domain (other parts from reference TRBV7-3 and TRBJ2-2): GAGVSQTPSNKVTEKGKYVELRCDPISGHTALYWYRQSLGQGPEFLIYFQGTGAADDSGLPNDRFFAVRPEGSVSTLKIQRTERGDSAVYLCASSWSGDNTGELFFGEGSRLTVL.

CDR3 sequence: CASSHTSGSMNEQFF. The CDR3 DNA is TGTGCCAGCAGTCACACTAGCGGGAGCATGAATGAGCAGTTCTTC. The chain is built from TRBV6-2 or TRBV6-3 and TRBJ2-1; TRBD2 agrees at 11 bases. Looked up from germline, CDR1 is MNHEY and CDR2 is SVGEGT. The CDR3 has 15 residues. The V and J ends lost 5 bases and 7 bases, in that order; junction bases with no gene match: 7.

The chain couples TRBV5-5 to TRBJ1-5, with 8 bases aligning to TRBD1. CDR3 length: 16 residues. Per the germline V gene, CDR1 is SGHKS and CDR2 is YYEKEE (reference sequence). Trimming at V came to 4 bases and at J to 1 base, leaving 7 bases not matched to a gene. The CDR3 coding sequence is TGTGCCAGCAGCCTCACGACAGGGGTCAGCAATCAGCCCCAGCATTTT. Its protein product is CASSLTTGVSNQPQHF.

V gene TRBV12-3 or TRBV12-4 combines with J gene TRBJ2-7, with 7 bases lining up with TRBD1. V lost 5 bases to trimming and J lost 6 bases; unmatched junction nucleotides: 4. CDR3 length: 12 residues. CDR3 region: CASSATGIEQYF. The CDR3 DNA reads TGTGCCAGCAGTGCGACAGGGATCGAGCAGTACTTC.

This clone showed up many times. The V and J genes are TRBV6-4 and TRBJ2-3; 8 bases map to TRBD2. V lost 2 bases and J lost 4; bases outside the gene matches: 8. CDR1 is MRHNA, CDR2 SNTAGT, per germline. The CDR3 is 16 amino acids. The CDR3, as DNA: TGTGCCAGCAGTGACCGTGCGGGAGGAACAGCAGATACGCAGTATTTT. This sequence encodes CASSDRAGGTADTQYF.

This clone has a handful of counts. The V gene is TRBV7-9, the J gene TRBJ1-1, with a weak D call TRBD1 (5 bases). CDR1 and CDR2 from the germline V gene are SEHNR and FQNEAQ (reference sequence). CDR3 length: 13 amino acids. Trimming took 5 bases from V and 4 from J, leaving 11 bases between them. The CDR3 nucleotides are TGTGCCAGCAGCCCGGGGGGAGGCACTGAAGCTTTCTTT. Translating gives CASSPGGGTEAFF.

DNA of the CDR3: TGTGCCAGCAGCTTGGTAACAGACACTGAAGCTTTCTTT. The encoded protein is CASSLVTDTEAFF. The rearrangement uses TRBV5-5 and TRBJ1-1, with no clear D. This CDR3 comprises 13 residues. The germline V and J ends were trimmed by 0 bases and 3 bases, with 6 bases remaining between them. Germline V gene data show CDR1 as SGHKS and CDR2 as YYEKEE (reference sequence).

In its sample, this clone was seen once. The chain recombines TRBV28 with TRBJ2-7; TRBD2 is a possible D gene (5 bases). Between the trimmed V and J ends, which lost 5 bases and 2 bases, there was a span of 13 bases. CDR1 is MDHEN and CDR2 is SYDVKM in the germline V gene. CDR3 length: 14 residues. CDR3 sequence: CASSNRLPPYEQYF. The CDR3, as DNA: TGTGCCAGCAGTAACAGACTACCCCCCTACGAGCAGTACTTC.

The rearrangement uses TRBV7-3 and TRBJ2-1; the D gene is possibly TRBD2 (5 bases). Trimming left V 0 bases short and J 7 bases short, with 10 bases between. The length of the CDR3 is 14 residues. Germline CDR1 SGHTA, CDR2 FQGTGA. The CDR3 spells CASSLTFTSNEQFF. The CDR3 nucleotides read TGTGCCAGCAGCTTAACATTTACTAGTAATGAGCAGTTCTTC.

The CDR3 DNA is TGTGCCACCAGCAGAGAGACAGAGACGAACACTGAAGCTTTCTTT. It specifies CATSRETETNTEAFF. V is TRBV15 and J is TRBJ1-1, with D maybe TRBD1 (5 bases). Deletions cut 0 bases from V and 1 base from J, with 9 bases between. The germline V gene has CDR1 LNHNV and CDR2 YYDKDF (reference sequence). This CDR3 comprises 15 residues.

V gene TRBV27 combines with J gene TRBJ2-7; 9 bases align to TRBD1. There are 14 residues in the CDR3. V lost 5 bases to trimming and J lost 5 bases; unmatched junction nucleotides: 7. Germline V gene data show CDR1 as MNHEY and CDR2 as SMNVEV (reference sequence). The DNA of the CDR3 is TGTGCCAGCAGTCCGGACAGGGGAGTGGACGAGCAGTACTTC. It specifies CASSPDRGVDEQYF.

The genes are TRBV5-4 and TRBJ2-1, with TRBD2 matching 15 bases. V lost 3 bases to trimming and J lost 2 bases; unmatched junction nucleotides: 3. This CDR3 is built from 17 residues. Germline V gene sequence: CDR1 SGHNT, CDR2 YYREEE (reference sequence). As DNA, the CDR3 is TGTGCCAGCAGCTCCGGGACTAGCGGGAGGCCCTACAATGAGCAGTTCTTC. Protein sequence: CASSSGTSGRPYNEQFF.